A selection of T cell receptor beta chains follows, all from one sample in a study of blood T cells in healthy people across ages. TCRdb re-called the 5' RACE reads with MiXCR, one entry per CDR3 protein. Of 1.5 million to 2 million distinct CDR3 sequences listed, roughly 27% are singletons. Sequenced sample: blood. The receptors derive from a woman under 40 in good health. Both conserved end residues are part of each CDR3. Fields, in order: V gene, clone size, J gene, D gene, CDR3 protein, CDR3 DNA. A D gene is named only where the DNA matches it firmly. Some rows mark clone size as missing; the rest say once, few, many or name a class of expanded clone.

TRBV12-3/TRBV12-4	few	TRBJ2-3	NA	CASTESVDTQYF	TGTGCCAGCACCGAGTCGGTAGATACGCAGTATTTT
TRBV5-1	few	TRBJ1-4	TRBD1	CASRPGTEYEKLFF	TGCGCCAGCAGGCCCGGGACAGAATATGAAAAACTGTTTTTT
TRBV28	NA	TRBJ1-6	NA	CASSPGQLYSPLHF	TGTGCCAGCAGTCCCGGACAGCTTTATTCACCCCTCCACTTT
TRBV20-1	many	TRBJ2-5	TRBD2	CSARRAMLGGETQYF	TGCAGTGCTAGAAGGGCCATGTTGGGAGGGGAGACCCAGTACTTC
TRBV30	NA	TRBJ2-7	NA	CAWSVGPSYEQYF	TGTGCCTGGAGTGTAGGGCCCTCCTACGAGCAGTACTTC
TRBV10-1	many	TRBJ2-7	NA	CASSEWGNYEQYF	TGCGCCAGCAGTGAGTGGGGGAACTACGAGCAGTACTTC
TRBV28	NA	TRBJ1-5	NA	CASEGRSNQPQHF	TGTGCCAGCGAGGGCCGGAGCAATCAGCCCCAGCATTTT
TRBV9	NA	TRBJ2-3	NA	CASSVVQQDTQYF	TGTGCCAGCAGCGTAGTTCAACAAGATACGCAGTATTTT
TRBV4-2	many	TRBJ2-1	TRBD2	CASSYGGGSYNEQFF	TGTGCCAGTAGCTACGGCGGGGGTTCCTACAATGAGCAGTTCTTC
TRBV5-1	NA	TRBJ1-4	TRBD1	CASSGGQGTTNEKLFF	TGCGCCAGCAGCGGGGGACAGGGAACAACTAATGAAAAACTGTTTTTT
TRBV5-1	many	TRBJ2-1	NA	CASSPGQNSYNEQFF	TGCGCCAGCAGCCCCGGACAGAACTCCTACAATGAGCAGTTCTTC
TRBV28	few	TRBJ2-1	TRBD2	CASNLAGGPGLREQFF	TGTGCCAGCAATTTAGCGGGGGGGCCGGGGTTGCGGGAGCAGTTCTTC
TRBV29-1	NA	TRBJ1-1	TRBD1	CSVAQGAMNTEAFF	TGCAGCGTTGCGCAGGGGGCGATGAACACTGAAGCTTTCTTT
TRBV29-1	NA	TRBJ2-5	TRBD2	CSVTLAGGPRETQYF	TGCAGCGTCACTCTAGCGGGGGGGCCGCGAGAGACCCAGTACTTC
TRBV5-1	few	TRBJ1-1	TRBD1	CASSRPGTAQAFF	TGCGCCAGCAGTCGACCCGGGACAGCACAAGCTTTCTTT
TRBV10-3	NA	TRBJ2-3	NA	CAISDYRGATTDTQYF	TGTGCCATCAGTGACTATCGGGGGGCCACGACAGATACGCAGTATTTT
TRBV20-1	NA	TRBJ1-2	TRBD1	CSLPDRGWGVNYGYTF	TGCAGTCTCCCGGACAGGGGGTGGGGAGTTAACTATGGCTACACCTTC
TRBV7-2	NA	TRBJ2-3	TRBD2	CASSLGAAGGPTDTQYF	TGTGCCAGCAGCTTGGGGGCGGCGGGAGGGCCGACAGATACGCAGTATTTT
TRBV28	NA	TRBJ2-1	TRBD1	CASRLQGVFRNEQFF	TGTGCCAGCAGGCTTCAGGGGGTGTTTCGAAATGAGCAGTTCTTC
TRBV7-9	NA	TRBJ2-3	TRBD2	CASSRERGATDTQYF	TGTGCCAGCAGCCGAGAGCGGGGGGCAACAGATACGCAGTATTTT
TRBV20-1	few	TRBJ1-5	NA	CSANARGGHNQPQHF	TGCAGTGCTAACGCTCGGGGGGGACACAATCAGCCCCAGCATTTT
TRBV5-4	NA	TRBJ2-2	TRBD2	CASSLDSGGGRDTGELFF	TGTGCCAGCAGCTTGGACAGCGGGGGGGGTCGAGACACCGGGGAGCTGTTTTTT
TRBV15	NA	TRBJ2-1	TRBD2	CATSKQLAGGDNEQFF	TGTGCCACCAGCAAGCAATTAGCGGGAGGGGACAATGAGCAGTTCTTC
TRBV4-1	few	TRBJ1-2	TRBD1	CASSQGPGQGDGYTF	TGCGCCAGCAGCCAAGGACCGGGACAGGGTGATGGCTACACCTTC
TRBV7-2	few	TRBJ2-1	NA	CASSLQRNEQFF	TGTGCCAGCAGCTTACAGCGCAATGAGCAGTTCTTC
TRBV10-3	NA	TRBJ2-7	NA	CAISDRPELVFQGQYF	TGTGCCATCAGTGATCGGCCGGAACTAGTTTTCCAGGGGCAGTACTTC
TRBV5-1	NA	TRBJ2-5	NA	CASSVQGAETQYF	TGCGCCAGCAGCGTTCAAGGGGCGGAGACCCAGTACTTC
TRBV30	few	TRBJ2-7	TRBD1	CAWSSGQGHEQYF	TGTGCCTGGAGCTCGGGACAGGGTCACGAGCAGTACTTC
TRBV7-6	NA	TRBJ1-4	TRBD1	CASSSRTGGKLFF	TGTGCCAGCAGCTCCCGGACAGGCGGAAAACTGTTTTTT
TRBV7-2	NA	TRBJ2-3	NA	CASTKRGGLGSDTQYF	TGTGCCAGCACCAAAAGGGGGGGCCTCGGATCTGATACGCAGTATTTT
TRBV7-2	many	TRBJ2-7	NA	CASSSGLGYEQYF	TGTGCCAGCAGCTCCGGTTTAGGCTACGAGCAGTACTTC
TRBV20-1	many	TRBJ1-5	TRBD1	CSARVPGQGRNQPQHF	TGCAGTGCTAGAGTACCGGGACAGGGTCGCAATCAGCCCCAGCATTTT
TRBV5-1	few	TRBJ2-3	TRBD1	CASSKGQASTDTQYF	TGCGCCAGCAGCAAGGGACAGGCGAGCACAGATACGCAGTATTTT
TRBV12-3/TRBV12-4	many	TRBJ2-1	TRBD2	CASSPRTSGRTGEQFF	TGTGCCAGCAGTCCTAGGACTAGCGGGAGAACGGGGGAGCAGTTCTTC
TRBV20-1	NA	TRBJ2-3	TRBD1	CSYRQGRDTRYF	TGCAGTTATCGACAGGGCAGAGATACGCGGTATTTT
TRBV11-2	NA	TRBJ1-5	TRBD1	CASSLDRPGPQHF	TGTGCCAGCAGCTTGGACAGGCCCGGGCCCCAGCATTTT
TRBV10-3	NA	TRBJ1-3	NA	CAISDSGDSGNTIYF	TGTGCCATCAGTGATTCAGGTGACTCTGGAAACACCATATATTTT
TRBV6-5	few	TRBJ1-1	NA	CASSYSRTANTEAFF	TGTGCCAGCAGTTACTCTAGGACAGCCAACACTGAAGCTTTCTTT
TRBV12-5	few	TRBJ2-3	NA	CASGGTRRMVTQYF	TGTGCTAGTGGCGGGACAAGGCGCATGGTTACGCAGTATTTT
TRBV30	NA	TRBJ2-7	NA	CALNGGSYEQYF	TGTGCCTTGAACGGCGGATCCTACGAGCAGTACTTC
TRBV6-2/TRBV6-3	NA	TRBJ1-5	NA	CASSYAGPFAQHF	TGTGCCAGCAGTTACGCGGGACCGTTTGCCCAGCATTTT
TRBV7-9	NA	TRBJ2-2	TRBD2	CASSLSSGSSGELFF	TGTGCCAGCAGCTTGTCTAGCGGGAGCTCCGGGGAGCTGTTTTTT
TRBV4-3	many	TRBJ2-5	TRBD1	CASSQAGTGGFQETQYF	TGCGCCAGCAGCCAAGCTGGGACAGGGGGATTCCAAGAGACCCAGTACTTC
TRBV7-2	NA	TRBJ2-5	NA	CASSLGATGETQYF	TGTGCCAGCAGCTTAGGTGCGACTGGGGAGACCCAGTACTTC
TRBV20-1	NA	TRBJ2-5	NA	CSARDPSGVIETQYF	TGCAGTGCTAGAGATCCCTCGGGGGTAATAGAGACCCAGTACTTC
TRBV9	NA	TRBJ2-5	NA	CASSVDPDQETQYF	TGTGCCAGCAGCGTAGACCCAGACCAAGAGACCCAGTACTTC
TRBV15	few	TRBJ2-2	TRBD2	CATSITVGLGNTGELFF	TGTGCCACCAGTATCACCGTGGGACTAGGAAACACCGGGGAGCTGTTTTTT
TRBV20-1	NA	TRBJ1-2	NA	CSAGGASGGGLYGYTF	TGCAGTGCTGGAGGAGCGAGCGGGGGCGGCCTTTATGGCTACACCTTC
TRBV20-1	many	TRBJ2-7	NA	CSASRQKAPYEQYF	TGCAGTGCTAGTCGACAAAAGGCCCCGTACGAGCAGTACTTC
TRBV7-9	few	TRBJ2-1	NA	CASSLPRRNEQFF	TGTGCCAGCAGCTTACCGAGGAGAAATGAGCAGTTCTTC
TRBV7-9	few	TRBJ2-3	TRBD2	CASSPLTGTSIIDTQYF	TGTGCCAGCAGCCCCCTAACCGGGACTAGCATAATAGATACGCAGTATTTT
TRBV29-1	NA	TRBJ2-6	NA	CSVGMESSGANVLTF	TGCAGCGTGGGGATGGAGAGCTCTGGGGCCAACGTCCTGACTTTC
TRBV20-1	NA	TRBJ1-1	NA	CSARDRAGWGRGSTNTEAFF	TGCAGTGCTAGAGATCGAGCGGGCTGGGGGCGGGGTTCGACGAACACTGAAGCTTTCTTT